This T cell receptor (beta chain) was identified during a study of blood T cell repertoires in COVID-19 (dated by TCRdb to 2020 to 2022). Background for the entire study: Collaborator samples came from the United States, Italy and Spain and covered acute and convalescent phases of COVID-19. The prospective study material was composed of cDNA or gDNA derived from T cells, B-cell-depleted T cells, or PBMCs. Deeply sampled blood TCRbeta repertoires from subjects exposed to, actively infected with, or recovered from COVID-19 were included in the dataset. The repertoires were made available in a free public database intended to serve as a resource for research on the immune response to SARS-CoV-2. The samples were drawn from two sources: the first 160 participants of the ongoing ImmuneRACE study, and over 1,000 subjects contributed by 6 global collaborators. The sample metadata nearly always contained a de-identified subject ID, COVID-19 status, age in years and sex. HLA class I and class II types, where available, came from metadata supplied by the sample provider rather than from assay-based typing.

TCRbeta CDR3 regions were amplified from genomic DNA using the immunoSEQ Assay, a bias-controlled multiplex PCR. The paper's processing steps were these. The number of nucleated cells in each sample was estimated from the amplification of reference gene primers within the assay. To quantify the absolute abundance of each unique TCRbeta CDR3 rearrangement, sequence reads were collapsed and filtered. For each sample, productive Simpson clonality was calculated by taking the square root of Simpson's diversity index across productive rearrangements. The table was pulled from immuneACCESS by TCRdb, which kept in-frame rearrangements only. Such tables lose some clones; where checked, under half of the loss comes from unresolved V genes, and the rest has no known cause. V and J calls and clone size come straight from that table; D and trimming were deduced from the DNA. In all, the sample holds about 120,000 clones, and over 75% of those were seen once. In total, the top ten clones hold over 1% of the sample.

Comment on this clone: There is no known antigen for this receptor. Base qualities are not provided; no much larger clone lies one nucleotide away.

Collaborating institutions collected whole blood in K2EDTA tubes following their own protocols. For TCRbeta analysis, collaborator samples were shipped as frozen whole blood, as isolated PBMCs, or as DNA extracted from either sample type. On the study overall, not on this receptor specifically: Clinical and demographic metadata were provided uncurated, with the amount varying by source and participant.

The CDR3 runs 15 residues from the cysteine to the phenylalanine. Only CDR3 DNA is held: 45 bases, read in frame from base 1. V trim: 2 bases; J trim: 2 bases; unmatched bases: 4. The germline V gene specifies MGHRA as CDR1 and YSYEKL as CDR2. The sequence was obtained from a woman over 75 with acute or convalescent COVID-19. This chain is built from TRBV4-1 and TRBJ2-7; TRBD2 fits 9 bases in the junction. Sample: peripheral blood. The CDR3 region reads CASSQPSGKTYEQYF. The DNA sequence is given as TGCGCCAGCAGCCAACCTAGCGGGAAGACCTACGAGCAGTACTTC.